The 31 T cell receptor beta chains reported below all come from one sample, sequenced in a study of blood T cell repertoires in COVID-19. The method was immunoSEQ multiplex PCR; TCRdb's version includes in-frame clones alone and lacks a portion of them. The table lists around 180,000 clones, around 80% of them singletons, with approximately 7.1% in the top ten. What was sequenced was peripheral blood. These receptors were taken from a human donor in a cohort sampled during active COVID-19.

This clone has a handful of counts. The gene calls are TRBV19 and TRBJ1-5, with a possible D match to TRBD1 (6 bases). The germline gives CDR1 LNHDA, CDR2 SQIVND (reference sequence). V lost 3 bases to trimming and J lost 2 bases, with 11 bases between them. The CDR3 extends over 15 amino acids. The CDR3 bases are TGTGCCAGTAGTATTGGCAGGGGAGGCAATCAGCCCCAGCATTTT. It yields the protein CASSIGRGGNQPQHF.

This clone was recorded many times. This CDR3 reads CASSSNRDRGNQPQHF. Written as DNA, the CDR3 is TGTGCCAGCAGTTCGAACCGGGACAGGGGCAATCAGCCCCAGCATTTT. This chain links TRBV27 with TRBJ1-5; 9 positions match TRBD1. V gave up 4 bases and J gave up 2 bases; unmatched junction bases: 6. The CDR3 runs to 16 residues. CDR1 MNHEY and CDR2 SMNVEV come from the germline V gene (reference sequence).

The chain couples TRBV7-8 to TRBJ1-1; TRBD1 matches at 7 bases. The CDR3 runs to 16 residues. In germline, CDR1 is SGHVS, CDR2 FQNEAQ. Trimming removed 4 bases from V and 5 bases from J; junction bases left unmatched: 13. CDR3 in amino acids: CASSSPDRVGGTEAFF. In DNA, the CDR3 is TGTGCCAGCAGCTCTCCCGACAGGGTCGGAGGAACTGAAGCTTTCTTT.

The chain carries TRBV5-1 and TRBJ2-5, with 10 bases matching TRBD2. Germline values: CDR1 SGHRS, CDR2 YFSETQ. Germline trimming cut 4 bases from V and 0 bases from J; bases unmatched to any gene: 9. The CDR3 consists of 17 residues. CDR3 protein: CASSLGVLAGDQETQYF. The CDR3 DNA reads as TGCGCCAGCAGCCTGGGTGTCCTAGCGGGGGACCAAGAGACCCAGTACTTC.

This chain connects TRBV19 to TRBJ2-6; D is ambiguous. Germline lookup yields CDR1 LNHDA and CDR2 SQIVND (reference sequence). V was cut by 2 bases and J by 0 bases, with 8 bases left in between. The CDR3 extends over 16 amino acids. The CDR3 spells CASSISEDSGANVLTF. The CDR3 DNA is TGTGCCAGTAGTATATCTGAGGACTCTGGGGCCAACGTCCTGACTTTC. The full variable domain, its missing parts supplied by reference TRBV19 and TRBJ2-6, is DGGITQSPKYLFRKEGQNVTLSCEQNLNHDAMYWYRQDPGQGLRLIYYSQIVNDFQKGDIAEGYSVSREKKESFPLTVTSAQKNPTAFYLCASSISEDSGANVLTFGAGSRLTVL.

V is TRBV6-2 or TRBV6-3 and J is TRBJ2-1; unclear D gene. The germline gives CDR1 MNHEY, CDR2 SVGEGT. The CDR3 consists of 11 residues. V dropped 6 bases and J dropped 4 bases, with 4 bases sitting between them. Here the CDR3 DNA reads TGTGCCAGCAGCCTATACAATGAGCAGTTCTTC. This translates into CASSLYNEQFF.

As for this clone: The identical CDR3 is also encoded by other nucleotide sequences in the sample. V gene TRBV3-1 (or the pseudogene TRBV3-2) combines with J gene TRBJ1-2, with D possibly matching TRBD1 (5 bases). V lost 1 base and J lost 1, with 7 bases in between. The germline CDR1 and CDR2 sequences are LGHDT and YNNKEL (reference sequence). CDR3 length equals 14 residues. Here the CDR3 DNA reads TGTGCCAGCAGCCAAGCCCAGGGTAACTATGGCTACACCTTC. This translates into CASSQAQGNYGYTF.

This clone came up many times. This chain uses TRBV15 with TRBJ2-5; 9 bases fit TRBD2. The ends lost 1 base at V and 4 bases at J; junction bases unmatched: 7. From germline, CDR1 is LNHNV and CDR2 YYDKDF (reference sequence). The CDR3 spans 16 residues. CDR3 bases: TGTGCCACCAGCAGAGGAGTAGCGGGGGACGGAGAGACCCAGTACTTC. It codes for CATSRGVAGDGETQYF.

The gene calls are TRBV5-1 and TRBJ1-6, with TRBD1 identical over 7 bases. Germline assignment: CDR1 SGHRS and CDR2 YFSETQ. V lost 3 bases to trimming and J lost 9 bases; unmatched junction nucleotides: 9. This CDR3 comprises 15 residues. The CDR3 bases are TGCGCCAGCAGCTACGAAACAGGGGACGGTTCACCCCTCCACTTT. Residues: CASSYETGDGSPLHF.

This clone has a single count. As DNA, the CDR3 is TGCGCCAGCAGCCCCCAGGGAGGGGAGACCCAGTACTTC. Protein sequence: CASSPQGGETQYF. This rearrangement joins TRBV4-1 to TRBJ2-5, with 7 bases that match TRBD2. The CDR3 is 13 residues long. Per germline, CDR1 MGHRA and CDR2 YSYEKL. Trimming removed 4 bases from V and 5 bases from J; junction bases left unmatched: 4.

Remarks on this clone: One junction end does not reproduce the germline sequence, and a read error may be involved. Other DNA sequences in the sample encode the same CDR3. The V gene is TRBV4-1, the J gene TRBJ2-1, with D maybe TRBD2 (6 bases). The CDR3 has 14 residues. Germline values: CDR1 MGHRA, CDR2 YSYEKL. This CDR3 reads CASSQVDGGGLQFF. In DNA, the CDR3 is TGCGCCAGTAGCCAAGTGGATGGGGGAGGTTTGCAGTTCTTC.

The rearrangement joins TRBV12-3 or TRBV12-4 to TRBJ2-7; tentative D call: TRBD2 (5 bases). V was trimmed by 6 bases and J by 2 bases, leaving 8 bases between them. The CDR3 spans 12 residues. The CDR3 sequence: CASSSGTYEQYF. The CDR3 DNA sequence: TGTGCCAGCAGCTCGGGGACCTACGAGCAGTACTTC.

The rearrangement joins TRBV19 to TRBJ1-6, with D possibly matching TRBD1 (6 bases). The CDR3 has 16 residues. Deletions cut 7 bases from V and 7 bases from J, with 20 bases between. CDR1 and CDR2 (germline): LNHDA, SQIVND (reference sequence). This CDR3 reads CASKSSGGRRNSPLHF. Written as DNA, the CDR3 is TGTGCCAGTAAATCCAGCGGGGGGCGCCGAAATTCACCCCTCCACTTT.

V and J are TRBV5-4 and TRBJ2-4, with 7 bases aligning to TRBD1. J gave up 0 bases and V 3 bases, and 9 bases lay outside the gene matches. Germline V gene data show CDR1 as SGHNT and CDR2 as YYREEE (reference sequence). The CDR3 has 17 residues. CDR3 loop: CASSSAGTELAKNIQYF. CDR3 in DNA: TGTGCCAGCAGCTCAGCCGGGACAGAACTAGCCAAAAACATTCAGTACTTC.

A remark on this clone: The junction departs from the called germline gene at one end, perhaps through a read error. The chain couples TRBV7-2 to TRBJ2-3; the D is unclear. This CDR3 is 11 amino acids long. Germline V gives CDR1 SGHTA, CDR2 FQGNSA. CDR3 DNA: TGTGCCAGCAGCTTAAGGTTGCAGCGAAAGTTT. This encodes CASSLRLQRKF. The variable domain in full, with the rest retrieved from reference TRBV7-2 and TRBJ2-3, is GAGVSQSPSNKVTEKGKDVELRCDPISGHTALYWYRQSLGQGLEFLIYFQGNSAPDKSGLPSDRFSAERTGGSVSTLTIQRTQQEDSAVYLCASSLRLQRKFGPGTRLTVL.

J is TRBJ2-7 and V is TRBV6-5, with TRBD1 matching 9 bases. Germline CDR1 is MNHEY and CDR2 is SVGAGI. The ends lost 10 bases at V and 6 bases at J; junction bases unmatched: 10. This CDR3 is built from 13 residues. In DNA form, the CDR3 reads TGTGCCACAGGGGACAGGGCGTTCGGCGAGCAGTACTTC. It is translated as CATGDRAFGEQYF.

The rearrangement joins TRBV7-6 to TRBJ1-1; no definite D call. Germline values: CDR1 SGHVS, CDR2 FNYEAQ. Trimming left V 1 base short and J 1 base short, with 4 bases between. There are 13 residues in the CDR3. As DNA, the CDR3 is TGTGCCAGCAGCTTAGAACAGAACACTGAAGCTTTCTTT. It translates to CASSLEQNTEAFF. The variable domain in full, with the rest retrieved from reference TRBV7-6 and TRBJ1-1, is GAGVSQSPRYKVTKRGQDVALRCDPISGHVSLYWYRQALGQGPEFLTYFNYEAQQDKSGLPNDRFSAERPEGSISTLTIQRTEQRDSAMYRCASSLEQNTEAFFGQGTRLTVV.

The chain couples TRBV5-4 to TRBJ2-1; 10 nucleotides align to TRBD1. The CDR3 has 14 residues. J lost 6 bases, V lost 4 bases, and 4 bases had no gene match. CDR1 SGHNT and CDR2 YYREEE come from the germline V gene (reference sequence). CDR3 sequence: CASSLRTGGNEQFF. In DNA, the CDR3 is TGTGCCAGCAGCCTTCGGACAGGGGGCAATGAGCAGTTCTTC.

The CDR3 bases are TGTGCCAGCAGCCCCGGGACAGACGATGGCTACACCTTC. It codes for CASSPGTDDGYTF. V gene TRBV11-2 combines with J gene TRBJ1-2; 7 bases are shared with TRBD1. The CDR3 contains 13 residues. Germline trimming cut 5 bases from V and 6 bases from J; bases unmatched to any gene: 6. Germline lookup yields CDR1 SGHAT and CDR2 FQNNGV.

This rearrangement joins TRBV5-1 to TRBJ1-1; TRBD1 agrees at 8 bases. V was pared by 4 bases and J by 5 bases, with 7 bases of the junction left unmatched. CDR3 length: 14 amino acids. Per the germline V gene, CDR1 is SGHRS and CDR2 is YFSETQ. For the CDR3, the DNA is TGCGCCAGCAGCGGTGGACAGGGCGGAACTGAAGCTTTCTTT. Translation: CASSGGQGGTEAFF.

This chain joins TRBV4-1 and TRBJ2-1; D is unresolved. V lost 2 bases and J lost 0, with 23 bases in between. The V gene's germline CDR1 is MGHRA and CDR2 YSYEKL. The CDR3 consists of 20 residues. The DNA for the CDR3 is TGCGCCAGCAGCCAACATCAGATATCATCAATAAGATTCTCCTACAATGAGCAGTTCTTC. Translation gives CASSQHQISSIRFSYNEQFF.

The chain is built from TRBV7-3 and TRBJ2-5; perhaps TRBD1 as D (6 bases). This CDR3 is built from 15 residues. With 2 bases removed from V and 4 bases from J, the gap between germline ends came to 14 bases. Germline lookup yields CDR1 SGHTA and CDR2 FQGTGA. The CDR3: CASSLQGLGSETQYF. DNA of the CDR3: TGTGCCAGCAGCTTACAGGGGCTGGGGTCAGAGACCCAGTACTTC.

This chain links TRBV5-8 with TRBJ1-1; D is unclear. V lost 5 bases to trimming and J lost 6 bases, with 14 bases between them. There are 13 residues in the CDR3. From germline, CDR1 is SGHTS and CDR2 YDEGEE. CDR3 sequence: CASSYYGVPEAFF. CDR3 DNA sequence: TGTGCCAGCAGTTACTACGGAGTTCCTGAAGCTTTCTTT.

The CDR3 nucleotides are TGCGCCAGCAGGACAGGGATGAACACTGAAGCTTTCTTT. Translated: CASRTGMNTEAFF. This chain links TRBV5-1 with TRBJ1-1, with 7 bases identical to TRBD1. Germline trimming cut 5 bases from V and 0 bases from J; bases unmatched to any gene: 1. The germline V gene encodes CDR1 SGHRS and CDR2 YFSETQ. The length of the CDR3 is 13 residues.

This clone was seen only once. The V call is TRBV18, the J call TRBJ1-4, with 8 bases that match TRBD1. The CDR3 extends over 16 amino acids. Germline V gene sequence: CDR1 KGHSH, CDR2 LQKENI. The trim removed 5 bases at V and 0 bases at J, leaving 5 bases unmatched. The CDR3 DNA reads TGTGCCAGCTCAGCGGGACAGGTTGCAACTAATGAAAAACTGTTTTTT. It encodes CASSAGQVATNEKLFF.

This clone appeared a single time. This chain's CDR3 is CASSEGRSYEQYF. CDR3 DNA: TGTGCCAGCAGTGAGGGCAGATCCTACGAGCAGTACTTC. This chain joins TRBV6-1 and TRBJ2-7, with D unresolved. Trimming removed 3 bases from V and 1 base from J, with 7 bases in between. The CDR3 spans 13 residues. Germline V gene sequence: CDR1 MNHNS, CDR2 SASEGT.

This clone was seen only a few times. This rearrangement joins TRBV4-1 to TRBJ2-2, with 10 bases matching TRBD2. The germline V gene has CDR1 MGHRA and CDR2 YSYEKL. V shed 4 bases and J 3 bases; nucleotides not matched to a gene: 8. The CDR3 has 17 residues. CDR3 nucleotides: TGCGCCAGCAGCCGCGAACAGCGGGGGGGCGACACCGGGGAGCTGTTTTTT. Encoded protein: CASSREQRGGDTGELFF.

V gene TRBV5-1 combines with J gene TRBJ2-7; TRBD1 matches at 10 bases. Germline values: CDR1 SGHRS, CDR2 YFSETQ. This CDR3 contains 16 residues. V trimming: 4 bases; J trimming: 5 bases; junction bases outside the gene matches: 12. The CDR3 protein is CASSQTFGTGVNEQYF. In nucleotides, the CDR3 is TGCGCCAGCAGCCAGACCTTCGGGACAGGGGTGAACGAGCAGTACTTC.

The chain carries TRBV2 and TRBJ1-1; D remains unclear. This CDR3 spans 14 amino acids. Germline V gene sequence: CDR1 SNHLY, CDR2 FYNNEI. V lost 3 bases and J 1 base, leaving 9 bases between the germline ends. The CDR3 DNA reads as TGTGCCAGCAGTGAGAGGAGCCGGAACACTGAAGCTTTCTTT. Translation gives CASSERSRNTEAFF.

The V gene is TRBV5-8, the J gene TRBJ1-6; the D gene is possibly TRBD1 (5 bases). Germline V gene data show CDR1 as SGHTS and CDR2 as YDEGEE. CDR3 length equals 14 residues. With 4 bases removed from V and 6 bases from J, the gap between germline ends came to 11 bases. The DNA for the CDR3 is TGTGCCAGCAGCCGGGACTCTTTTAATTCACCCCTCCACTTT. Encoded protein: CASSRDSFNSPLHF.

The chain uses TRBV23-1 and TRBJ2-7; 7 nucleotides line up with TRBD1. TRBV23-1 is an ORF, and what it does is uncertain. CDR3 length equals 14 residues. Trimming removed 3 bases from V and 7 bases from J; junction bases left unmatched: 9. CDR3 DNA: TGCGCCAGCAGTCAGAACGACAGGGCGCGGGAGCAGTACTTC. Protein sequence: CASSQNDRAREQYF.